This is a list of T cell receptor beta chains from one sample in a study of T cell responses to AZD1222 COVID-19 vaccine. The table came from immunoSEQ multiplex PCR; TCRdb's copy has only in-frame clones and leaves some out. This table has about 120,000 clones, approximately 92% appearing once. The material was peripheral blood, obtained 28 days after the second dose of the MenACWY control vaccine. These receptors were collected from an adult who received the MenACWY meningococcal vaccine as a control. CDR3s include the opening cysteine and the closing phenylalanine or tryptophan. D genes are given only for firm matches. The size entry is marked missing in some rows and otherwise reads once, few, many or a size class.

D	V	J	size	DNA	CDR3
-	TRBV18	TRBJ2-5	once	TGTGCCAGCTCACCTTCTCCGGGAGAGACCCAGTACTTC	CASSPSPGETQYF
-	TRBV7-9	TRBJ2-7	-	TGTGCCAGCAGCTTGTTCGCCTACGAGCAGTACTTC	CASSLFAYEQYF
TRBD1	TRBV3-1/TRBV3-2	TRBJ1-1	few	TGTGCCAGCAGCCGGACAGGGGGAATTGAAGCTTTCTTT	CASSRTGGIEAFF
-	TRBV4-2	TRBJ1-1	-	TGTGCCAGCAGCCAAGCGGACACGGTTGATGAAGCTTTCTTT	CASSQADTVDEAFF
TRBD2	TRBV20-1	TRBJ2-7	-	TGCAGTGCTAGTGCTAGCGGCTACGAGCAGTACTTC	CSASASGYEQYF
-	TRBV14	TRBJ1-6	-	TGTGCCAGCAGCCTCGTGGGGGCGGGTTCACCCCTCCACTTT	CASSLVGAGSPLHF
TRBD2	TRBV12-3/TRBV12-4	TRBJ2-7	-	TGTGCCAGCAGTCAACTAGCGGGGTACGAGCAGTACTTC	CASSQLAGYEQYF
TRBD2	TRBV6-4	TRBJ2-7	-	TGTGCCAGCAGTGACTCGGCTGGGCGGGAGGCCTACGAGCAGTACTTC	CASSDSAGREAYEQYF
-	TRBV2	TRBJ1-5	-	TGTGCCAGCAGTGAGCAACAGATCAGCAATCAGCCCCAGCATTTT	CASSEQQISNQPQHF
-	TRBV28	TRBJ1-5	-	TGTGCCAGCAGTTCCCCGGGCCAGGGAGGCAATCAGCCCCAGCATTTT	CASSSPGQGGNQPQHF
-	TRBV6-5	TRBJ2-7	-	TGTGCCAGCAGTTACAACGAGGGGGTTTACGAGCAGTACTTC	CASSYNEGVYEQYF
-	TRBV18	TRBJ1-2	-	TGTGCCAGCTCACCACCGAATCAGGGAGGGAATGGCTACACCTTC	CASSPPNQGGNGYTF
-	TRBV14	TRBJ2-3	-	TGTGCCAGCAGCCTGGGACACCGTGGCACAGATACGCAGTATTTT	CASSLGHRGTDTQYF
TRBD2	TRBV9	TRBJ2-1	-	TGTGCCAGCAGCGTATTTAGCGGGAAATACAATGAGCAGTTCTTC	CASSVFSGKYNEQFF
TRBD2	TRBV4-3	TRBJ2-1	-	TGCGCCAGCAGCCAAGATCTTGGGGGGGTGTACAATGAGCAGTTCTTC	CASSQDLGGVYNEQFF
TRBD1	TRBV11-2	TRBJ1-5	-	TGTGCCAGCAGCTTACATACAGGGACAGAACGGGATCAGCCCCAGCATTTT	CASSLHTGTERDQPQHF
-	TRBV4-1	TRBJ2-7	-	TGCGCCAGCAGCCAAGATCCCGGGAGCTCCTACGAGCAGTACTTC	CASSQDPGSSYEQYF
TRBD2	TRBV5-1	TRBJ2-5	-	TGCGCCAGCAGCCAAGGAGCGGGGTTGAAGACCCAGTACTTC	CASSQGAGLKTQYF
TRBD1	TRBV6-2/TRBV6-3	TRBJ1-1	few	TGTGCCAGCAGCCTCCGGGACAGGGGGCGCGGGAACACTGAAGCTTTCTTT	CASSLRDRGRGNTEAFF
TRBD2	TRBV6-2/TRBV6-3	TRBJ2-1	-	TGTGCCAGCAGTGGGAGGCTAGCGGGCGGCTCCTACAATGAGCAGTTCTTC	CASSGRLAGGSYNEQFF
TRBD1	TRBV18	TRBJ2-5	-	TGTGCCAGCTCACAAATGACAGGGGGAGAGACCCAGTACTTC	CASSQMTGGETQYF
TRBD2	TRBV7-2	TRBJ2-2	once	TGTGCCAGCAGCCCAGGACTAGCGAGGACCTCGAACACCGGGGAGCTGTTTTTT	CASSPGLARTSNTGELFF
-	TRBV5-1	TRBJ2-7	-	TGCGCCAGCAGCTTGGACCAACAGGGAGACGAGCAGTACTTC	CASSLDQQGDEQYF
TRBD1	TRBV6-5	TRBJ2-1	-	TGTGCCAGCAGGACAGGGGGTAGCTCGTACAATGAGCAGTTCTTC	CASRTGGSSYNEQFF
TRBD1	TRBV10-3	TRBJ1-2	-	TGTGCCATCACGGGACAGATAAACTATGGCTACACCTTC	CAITGQINYGYTF
-	TRBV2	TRBJ2-7	once	TGTGCCAGCAGTGAGCGTCTGACGGTATTTCAGGAGCAGTACTTC	CASSERLTVFQEQYF
TRBD1	TRBV19	TRBJ2-4	-	TGTGCCAGTAGTATAGCCGGACAGGGGGCTGTTTCCATTCAGTACTTC	CASSIAGQGAVSIQYF
-	TRBV6-6	TRBJ1-4	-	TGTGCCAGCAGTTCGGACAGTCCTTATGAAAAACTGTTTTTT	CASSSDSPYEKLFF
-	TRBV19	TRBJ2-7	-	TGTGCCAGTAGTATTCCAGGTGCCTACTACGAGCAGTACTTC	CASSIPGAYYEQYF
-	TRBV11-3	TRBJ1-6	-	TGTGCCAGCCCACCTGGGGGGCCTAATAATTCACCCCTCCACTTT	CASPPGGPNNSPLHF
-	TRBV19	TRBJ1-1	-	TGTGCCAGTAACAGCGGGGCTTATGGCACTGAAGCTTTCTTT	CASNSGAYGTEAFF
TRBD1	TRBV3-1/TRBV3-2	TRBJ1-2	-	TGTGCCAGCAGCTACGGACAGGGGGAAGGCTATGGCTACACCTTC	CASSYGQGEGYGYTF
-	TRBV11-2	TRBJ1-5	-	TGTGCCAGCAGCTTGGACGGGACAAATAATCAGCCCCAGCATTTT	CASSLDGTNNQPQHF
-	TRBV7-2	TRBJ1-5	-	TGTGCCAGCAGCTTCCCGGGGCCAAATCAGCCCCAGCATTTT	CASSFPGPNQPQHF
TRBD1	TRBV10-3	TRBJ1-1	-	TGTGCCATCAGTGCGGCAGGGGGCATAACTGAAGCTTTCTTT	CAISAAGGITEAFF
-	TRBV25-1	TRBJ1-1	-	TGTGCCTGCCGGAATCACACTGAAGCTTTCTTT	CACRNHTEAFF
TRBD1	TRBV18	TRBJ1-6	once	TGTGCCAGCTCACTGGACAGGGGCAATTCACCCCTCCACTTT	CASSLDRGNSPLHF
-	TRBV3-1/TRBV3-2	TRBJ1-3	-	TGTGCCAGCACCCCTGGGGGCTCTGGAAACACCATATATTTT	CASTPGGSGNTIYF
TRBD2	TRBV10-3	TRBJ2-3	-	TGTGCCATCAGTGATGGTACTAGCGGTAGCACAGATACGCAGTATTTT	CAISDGTSGSTDTQYF
-	TRBV6-2/TRBV6-3	TRBJ2-6	-	TGTGCCAGCAGTCCCCGGGGGACAGCAGCTGGGGCCAACGTCCTGACTTTC	CASSPRGTAAGANVLTF
-	TRBV21-1	TRBJ2-7	-	TGTGCCAGCAGCAAAGAGGGCACTAGCGGGAGCCGCGAGCAGTACTTC	CASSKEGTSGSREQYF
-	TRBV19	TRBJ1-2	-	TGTGCCAGTCACACAGGGCGAGCGGTTAACTATGGCTACACCTTC	CASHTGRAVNYGYTF
-	TRBV19	TRBJ2-6	-	TGTGCCAGTAGGGAAACAGGGCCTGGGGCCAACGTCCTGACTTTC	CASRETGPGANVLTF
-	TRBV18	TRBJ2-6	-	TGTGCCAGCTCAGTGGTGGACTCTGGGGCCAACGTCCTGACTTTC	CASSVVDSGANVLTF
-	TRBV18	TRBJ2-7	-	TGTGCCAGCTCACCAGGGCGGAACTACGAGCAGTACTTC	CASSPGRNYEQYF
-	TRBV29-1	TRBJ2-3	-	TGCAGCGTCCATAGGAGGGGATTCGGAACAGATACGCAGTATTTT	CSVHRRGFGTDTQYF
-	TRBV29-1	TRBJ2-5	-	TGCAGCGTTGAAGGTTCGGGGCGAGAGACAAGAGGGACCCAGTACTTC	CSVEGSGRETRGTQYF
-	TRBV25-1	TRBJ1-6	few	TGTGCCAGCAGTGAAGACAGACGAAATTCACCCCTCCACTTT	CASSEDRRNSPLHF
TRBD1	TRBV6-4	TRBJ1-5	-	TGTGCCAGCAGAGAGGGACAGGGGCAGCCCCAGCATTTT	CASREGQGQPQHF
-	TRBV3-1/TRBV3-2	TRBJ1-1	-	TGTGCCAGCAGCCAAGCACCCCGGGTCCGGAACACTGAAGCTTTCTTT	CASSQAPRVRNTEAFF
TRBD2	TRBV2	TRBJ2-5	once	TGTGCCAGCTCGTCCCAGGGTAGCGGGGGACAAGAGACCCAGTACTTC	CASSSQGSGGQETQYF
TRBD2	TRBV6-4	TRBJ2-1	few	TGTGCCAGCAGTCCCACGGGGGGCTCCTACAATGAGCAGTTCTTC	CASSPTGGSYNEQFF
-	TRBV2	TRBJ2-7	-	TGTGCCAGCAAAATGTTGGTAGGGGTAGGTAGCGAGCAGTACTTC	CASKMLVGVGSEQYF
TRBD1	TRBV24-1	TRBJ2-1	-	TGTGCCACCAGGAACAGGGGGGAAGTCGATGAGCAGTTCTTC	CATRNRGEVDEQFF
TRBD2	TRBV11-3	TRBJ2-1	-	TGTGCCAGCAGCTCCAGCGGGGGTCTTTCCTACAATGAGCAGTTCTTC	CASSSSGGLSYNEQFF
-	TRBV11-3	TRBJ2-7	-	TGTGCCAGCAGTTCCTCAGGGGGGCAGCAGTACTTC	CASSSSGGQQYF
TRBD1	TRBV27	TRBJ2-2	-	TGTGCCAGCAGTTCCCGGGACAGGGGGCGGATCGGGGAGCTGTTTTTT	CASSSRDRGRIGELFF
-	TRBV7-5	TRBJ2-3	-	TGTGTCAGAAGGAGGAACGGGACAGCGAAAGGGAGCACAGATACGCAGTATTTT	CVRRRNGTAKGSTDTQYF
TRBD2	TRBV7-9	TRBJ2-1	-	TGTGCCAGCAGTCCGACTAGCGGGAGTTTCAATGAGCAGTTCTTC	CASSPTSGSFNEQFF